A selection of T cell receptor beta chains follows, all from one sample in a study of blood T cells in healthy people across ages. TCRdb processed the 5' RACE reads anew with MiXCR; each CDR3 protein has one entry. The repertoire holds 1.5 million to 2 million distinct CDR3 sequences, 28% seen once, with 7.7% in the top ten. The sequenced sample was blood. Receptor source: a woman in her 30s in good health. The CDR3 runs from the conserved cysteine through the conserved F or W. A D gene is named only where the DNA matches it firmly. Clone size, where shown, is once, few, many, or a class for clones that have expanded.

J	size	V	D	DNA	CDR3
TRBJ2-1	NA	TRBV9	NA	TGTGCCAGCAGCGTGCTACGGGGGGCTGTATCCCACAATGAGCAGTTCTTC	CASSVLRGAVSHNEQFF
TRBJ2-7	many	TRBV25-1	NA	TGTGCCAGCAGTGCACAGATGAGGAGCGAGCAGTACTTC	CASSAQMRSEQYF
TRBJ1-6	few	TRBV27	TRBD1	TGTGCCAGCAGTTTCGTGACAGGGGCTTATTCACCCCTCCACTTT	CASSFVTGAYSPLHF
TRBJ2-7	NA	TRBV3-1	TRBD2	TGTGCCGGCAGCCAAGGACTAGCGAACCTCTACGAGCAGTACTTC	CAGSQGLANLYEQYF
TRBJ2-7	few	TRBV27	TRBD1	TGTGCCAGCAGCCCGGGACAGGGGTTTCGGCAGTACTTC	CASSPGQGFRQYF
TRBJ2-1	NA	TRBV27	TRBD2	TGTGCCAGCAGTTCCGGGACTAGCGGTTCAATGAAGCAGTTCTTC	CASSSGTSGSMKQFF
TRBJ2-7	NA	TRBV5-5	NA	TGTGCCAGCAGCTTAGGAAGGACAGTGAGGGAGCAGTACTTC	CASSLGRTVREQYF
TRBJ1-5	NA	TRBV2	NA	TGTGCCAGCGCAGACAGTTATAGCAATCAGCCCCAGCATTTT	CASADSYSNQPQHF
TRBJ1-2	NA	TRBV7-2	NA	TGTGCCAGCAGCTTAGTTCAGCAGAATGGCTACACCTTC	CASSLVQQNGYTF
TRBJ2-2	NA	TRBV29-1	NA	TGCAGCGTTGTCCGGGGGCTCACCACCGGGGAGCTGTTTTTT	CSVVRGLTTGELFF
TRBJ2-7	NA	TRBV27	NA	TGTGCCAGCAGTTTGACGGGGGCGCAGCAGTACTTC	CASSLTGAQQYF
TRBJ2-7	NA	TRBV29-1	TRBD2	TGCAGCGTTGTGATAGCGGGTCGGGGGAAGCAGTACTTC	CSVVIAGRGKQYF
TRBJ1-5	NA	TRBV6-1	NA	TGTGCCAGCAGTGGTCAAGGGGGATGGGGCAATCAGCCCCAGCATTTT	CASSGQGGWGNQPQHF
TRBJ2-4	NA	TRBV5-1	NA	TGCGCCAGCAGCTTGGATATCCTATTCGGGGCCCCCCCCTACAAGCAGTACTTC	CASSLDILFGAPPYKQYF
TRBJ2-7	NA	TRBV20-1	TRBD2	TGCAGTGCTAGAGAGGGTGGGGGGGGACCCTACGAGCAGTACTTC	CSAREGGGGPYEQYF
TRBJ1-1	few	TRBV5-1	NA	TGCGCCAGCAGCTTGTACGGGGGCCAGAACACTGAAGCTTTCTTT	CASSLYGGQNTEAFF
TRBJ2-5	NA	TRBV7-9	TRBD2	TGTGCCAGCAGCTGGGGTGTGGTCGAGCGGGAGGGGACCCAGTACTTC	CASSWGVVEREGTQYF
TRBJ2-5	few	TRBV20-1	NA	TGCAGTGCTAGGACGTCCAGCCCGGAGACCCAGTACTTC	CSARTSSPETQYF
TRBJ2-1	NA	TRBV5-6	NA	TGTGCCAGCAGCTTGGGGGCCAGAGTGCGTGCGGGTGAGCAGTTCTTC	CASSLGARVRAGEQFF
TRBJ2-7	many	TRBV7-9	NA	TGTGCCAGCAGCCTCCGGGCGGGGAGCTCCTACGAGCAGTACTTC	CASSLRAGSSYEQYF
TRBJ2-7	NA	TRBV4-1	NA	TGCGCCAGCAGCCAAGTCATACAGGACAACTACGAGCAGTACTTC	CASSQVIQDNYEQYF
TRBJ2-1	many	TRBV12-3/TRBV12-4	TRBD1	TGTGCCAGCAGCCCTTGGGACAGGGGGGTGGTTGAGCAGTTCTTC	CASSPWDRGVVEQFF
TRBJ2-3	NA	TRBV5-5	NA	TGTGCCAGCAGCTTGGCCGCGGGGGCGCGCACAGATACGCAGTATTTT	CASSLAAGARTDTQYF
TRBJ2-7	many	TRBV10-3	NA	TGTGCCATCAGTGAGCCGGGGTCTTCCTACGAGCAGTACTTC	CAISEPGSSYEQYF
TRBJ1-1	few	TRBV5-1	NA	TGCGCCAGCAGCTTGGGGCAGGGAATTTTCGCTGAAGCTTTCTTT	CASSLGQGIFAEAFF
TRBJ1-1	NA	TRBV29-1	NA	TGCAGCGTTGATAGTAGACTGAGCAACACTGAAGCTTTCTTT	CSVDSRLSNTEAFF
TRBJ2-7	few	TRBV20-1	TRBD2	TGCAGTGGCCCGGGCACTAGCGGGGATGAGCAGTACTTC	CSGPGTSGDEQYF
TRBJ2-7	NA	TRBV27	NA	TGTGCCAGCAGTTTCTTTGGGGCCAGGTCTGACGAGCAGTACTTC	CASSFFGARSDEQYF
TRBJ1-2	NA	TRBV28	NA	TGTGCCAGCAGTTTAGGCCCATTAACCTATGGCTACACCTTC	CASSLGPLTYGYTF
TRBJ1-1	many	TRBV9	NA	TGTGCCAGCAGCGTAGCGGTGAACACTGAAGCTTTCTTT	CASSVAVNTEAFF
TRBJ1-1	NA	TRBV24-1	TRBD1	TGTGCCACCAGTGATAGGACAGGGACGGGGAAAGCTTTCTTT	CATSDRTGTGKAFF
TRBJ2-7	few	TRBV27	NA	TGTGCCAGCAGTCTTCAGGGTCTAAGCTCCTACGAGCAGTACTTC	CASSLQGLSSYEQYF
TRBJ2-7	few	TRBV7-3	TRBD1	TGTGCCAGCAGCAACCGGGACAGATACGAGCAGTACTTC	CASSNRDRYEQYF
TRBJ1-5	NA	TRBV4-3	NA	TGCGCCAGCAGCCAAGTGGAGAATCAGCCCCAGCATTTT	CASSQVENQPQHF
TRBJ2-7	NA	TRBV7-6	NA	TGTGCCAGCAGCTTAGCGGAGCAGAGTTACTCCTACGAGCAGTACTTC	CASSLAEQSYSYEQYF
TRBJ1-2	few	TRBV30	TRBD1	TGTGCCTGGGAATCCGGGACAGGGTCGGGCTACACCTTC	CAWESGTGSGYTF
TRBJ2-7	NA	TRBV7-9	TRBD2	TGTGCCAGCAGCTTAGCGGGGGAGGGACTGGCCAACAATGAGCAGTACTTC	CASSLAGEGLANNEQYF
TRBJ1-5	NA	TRBV15	NA	TGTGCCACCAGCACGGGGGTAAGCAATCAGCCCCAGCATTTT	CATSTGVSNQPQHF
TRBJ1-2	few	TRBV12-3/TRBV12-4	TRBD1	TGTGCCAGCGGGACAGGGATCTATGGCTACACCTTC	CASGTGIYGYTF
TRBJ2-6	NA	TRBV6-1	NA	TGTGCCAGCAGTGACCGCCTACACCCTAGCTCTGGGGCCAACGTCCTGACTTTC	CASSDRLHPSSGANVLTF
TRBJ2-7	NA	TRBV29-1	TRBD1	TGCAGCGTTTTTGGACAGGACTACGAGCAGTACTTC	CSVFGQDYEQYF
TRBJ1-5	NA	TRBV28	NA	TGTGCCAGCAGCCCCGGGGGGGGGCTTCAGCCCCAGCATTTT	CASSPGGGLQPQHF